The 27 T cell receptor beta chains given below trace back to one sample, sequenced in a study of blood T cell repertoires in COVID-19. TCRdb keeps only in-frame clones here, not all; method: immunoSEQ multiplex PCR. The table lists about 140,000 clones, approximately 79% of them singletons, with 2.5% to 3% in the top ten. The sample comprised PBMCs or T cells enriched from blood (not recorded which). The origin of the receptors is a woman aged 45-59 years who had recovered from COVID-19.

This clone was seen more than once but under ten times. The rearrangement uses TRBV7-9 and TRBJ1-5; 11 bases are a match to TRBD1. There are 15 residues in the CDR3. V was pared by 1 base and J by 7 bases, with 3 bases of the junction left unmatched. Germline V gives CDR1 SEHNR, CDR2 FQNEAQ (reference sequence). As DNA, the CDR3 is TGTGCCAGCAGCTTAGGGACAGGGGGCCCCCAGCCCCAGCATTTT. This codes for CASSLGTGGPQPQHF.

The rearrangement links TRBV5-6 to TRBJ2-5; a possible D gene is TRBD2 (6 bases). The V gene lost 0 bases and the J gene lost 6 bases, with 9 bases spanning the gap. There are 13 residues in the CDR3. Germline V gene data show CDR1 as SGHDT and CDR2 as YYEEEE. CDR3 in amino acids: CASSLGAGQTQYF. DNA of the CDR3: TGTGCCAGCAGCTTGGGGGCGGGACAGACCCAGTACTTC.

In this sample, this clone turned up a few times. The V gene is TRBV12-5, the J gene TRBJ1-1; no clear D. This CDR3 region has 13 residues. The germline V gene encodes CDR1 LGHNT and CDR2 FRNRAP. Between the trimmed V and J ends, which lost 1 base and 5 bases, there was a span of 8 bases. The CDR3, as DNA: TGTGCTAGTGGTTTGGCACCGAGAACTGAAGCTTTCTTT. Translated: CASGLAPRTEAFF.

This chain joins TRBV5-6 and TRBJ2-5; TRBD1 aligns across 8 bases. CDR1 is SGHDT and CDR2 is YYEEEE in the germline V gene. The V segment lost 2 bases and the J segment 5 bases; nucleotides outside the gene matches: 8. The CDR3 has 15 residues. CDR3 DNA sequence: TGTGCCAGCAGCTTTTTCCAGGGGGCGAGGGAGACCCAGTACTTC. Translating it yields CASSFFQGARETQYF.

This rearrangement joins TRBV7-3 to TRBJ2-1; 8 bases line up with TRBD2. CDR1 and CDR2 from the germline V gene are SGHTA and FQGTGA. The CDR3 spans 14 residues. V trimming: 5 bases; J trimming: 6 bases; junction bases outside the gene matches: 6. This CDR3 is CASSPSGSGNEQFF. In nucleotides, the CDR3 is TGTGCCAGCAGCCCAAGCGGGAGTGGCAATGAGCAGTTCTTC.

This clone has a single count. This rearrangement joins TRBV6-5 to TRBJ2-3; 7 bases map to TRBD1. The germline CDR1 and CDR2 sequences are MNHEY and SVGAGI. J was trimmed by 3 bases and V by 10 bases; bases with no gene match: 7. This CDR3 has 13 residues. CDR3 loop: CAIRDRQTDTQYF. The CDR3, as DNA: TGTGCCATTCGGGACAGACAAACAGATACGCAGTATTTT.

The chain links TRBV3-1 (or the pseudogene TRBV3-2) to TRBJ1-2; 7 nucleotides line up with TRBD1. The germline CDR1 and CDR2 sequences are LGHDT and YNNKEL (reference sequence). The CDR3 has 11 amino acids. Germline trimming cut 10 bases from V and 8 bases from J; bases unmatched to any gene: 7. In nucleotides, the CDR3 is TGTGCCACCCAGGGGGTAATGGGCTACACCTTC. It codes for CATQGVMGYTF.

The V and J genes are TRBV7-8 and TRBJ2-5; 8 nucleotides agree with TRBD2. CDR3 length: 15 amino acids. V trimming: 4 bases; J trimming: 2 bases; junction bases outside the gene matches: 6. CDR1 and CDR2 (germline): SGHVS, FQNEAQ. The CDR3, as DNA: TGTGCCAGCAGCTCGAGCGGGGGCTCTCAAGAGACCCAGTACTTC. It yields the protein CASSSSGGSQETQYF.

The rearrangement links TRBV19 to TRBJ1-5; D may be TRBD1 (5 bases). Germline V lookup: CDR1 LNHDA, CDR2 SQIVND (reference sequence). The ends were cut back, 10 bases at V and 5 bases at J, with 24 bases in the middle. The CDR3 runs to 16 residues. The CDR3 is CATDRQSGASDQPQHF. In DNA, the CDR3 is TGTGCCACCGACCGACAGTCCGGAGCAAGCGATCAGCCCCAGCATTTT.

In its sample, this clone was seen a few times. This chain joins TRBV7-9 and TRBJ2-7; perhaps TRBD2 as D (7 bases). V lost 1 base to trimming and J lost 2 bases, with 24 bases between them. Germline V CDR1 and CDR2: SEHNR, FQNEAQ (reference sequence). This CDR3 is 19 amino acids long. CDR3: CASSLGDMRRRESTYEQYF. CDR3 nucleotides: TGTGCCAGCAGCTTAGGGGACATGAGGCGGCGGGAGTCTACCTACGAGCAGTACTTC.

In its sample, this clone was seen a few times. The rearrangement joins TRBV27 to TRBJ2-2; D is unclear. Trimming stripped 1 base from V and 4 bases from J, with 4 bases between. The CDR3 has 13 amino acids. Germline CDR1 is MNHEY and CDR2 is SMNVEV (reference sequence). The CDR3 region is CASSLFGTGELFF. As DNA, the CDR3 is TGTGCCAGCAGTTTATTCGGCACCGGGGAGCTGTTTTTT.

J is TRBJ2-7 and V is TRBV11-3, with D unclear. This CDR3 has 12 amino acids. Looked up from germline, CDR1 is SGHNT and CDR2 is YENEEA. Trimming took 5 bases from V and 6 from J, leaving 11 bases between them. CDR3 DNA sequence: TGTGCCAGCAGCCCCCGCCTCGGCGAGCAGTACTTC. Encoded protein: CASSPRLGEQYF.

The rearrangement links TRBV21-1 to TRBJ1-1; the table's D call of TRBD1 was not tested on the DNA. TRBV21-1 is tagged as a pseudogene. The CDR3 covers 18 residues. The CDR3 region has the DNA TGTGCCAGCAGCAAAAGAGCTTTTCGGACAGGGGAGACCACTGAAGCTTTCTTT. This encodes CASSKRAFRTGETTEAFF.

With respect to this clone: At the DNA level, this CDR3 is encoded by other sequences in the same sample as well. This chain joins TRBV29-1 and TRBJ1-5; no clear D. From germline, CDR1 is SQVTM and CDR2 ANQGSEA. V gave up 3 bases and J gave up 4 bases, with 10 bases separating them. This CDR3 contains 13 residues. CDR3 residues: CSVEEGVNQPQHF. As DNA, the CDR3 is TGCAGCGTTGAGGAAGGAGTAAATCAGCCCCAGCATTTT.

The genes are TRBV24-1 and TRBJ2-2, with TRBD2 matching 10 bases. Germline V lookup: CDR1 KGHDR, CDR2 SFDVKD. The CDR3 is 14 amino acids. The V segment lost 9 bases and the J segment 2 bases; nucleotides outside the gene matches: 2. The CDR3 bases are TGTGCCACCTCACTAGCGGGAAACACCGGGGAGCTGTTTTTT. It specifies CATSLAGNTGELFF.

In this sample, this clone turned up once. The rearrangement joins TRBV7-6 to TRBJ2-5; 8 bases are shared with TRBD1. The CDR3 runs 14 residues. Per the germline V gene, CDR1 is SGHVS and CDR2 is FNYEAQ. V shed 1 base and J 2 bases; nucleotides not matched to a gene: 0. DNA of the CDR3: TGTGCCAGCAGCTTAGACAGGGGGCAAGAGACCCAGTACTTC. Translated, it gives CASSLDRGQETQYF.

The CDR3 bases are TGTGCCAGCAGTTGGGGCCCCGACAACGAGCAGTACTTC. This codes for CASSWGPDNEQYF. This chain connects TRBV6-1 to TRBJ2-7; tentatively, D is TRBD1 (5 bases). The germline V and J ends were trimmed by 5 bases and 5 bases, with 13 bases remaining between them. Germline V CDR1 and CDR2: MNHNS, SASEGT. The CDR3 consists of 13 residues.

The chain uses TRBV29-1 and TRBJ2-5, with D tentatively TRBD2 (7 bases). Germline V gene sequence: CDR1 SQVTM, CDR2 ANQGSEA. The V gene lost 5 bases and the J gene lost 5 bases, with 15 bases spanning the gap. This CDR3 spans 13 amino acids. Here the CDR3 DNA reads TGCAGCGTTCGACCCGGGGGGCTGGAGACCCAGTACTTC. Encoded protein: CSVRPGGLETQYF.

This chain links TRBV5-4 with TRBJ1-2; 9 nucleotides agree with TRBD1. This CDR3 spans 19 amino acids. With V trimmed by 2 bases and J by 0 bases, 14 bases remained unmatched. Germline CDR1 SGHNT, CDR2 YYREEE (reference sequence). This CDR3 is CASSFGYRDRDNSNYGYTF. Written as DNA, the CDR3 is TGTGCCAGCAGCTTCGGATACCGGGACAGGGATAACTCTAACTATGGCTACACCTTC.

The chain carries TRBV4-1 and TRBJ1-2, with 7 nucleotides matching TRBD1. The CDR3 consists of 14 residues. Germline CDR1 reads MGHRA; CDR2 reads YSYEKL. The ends lost 4 bases at V and 0 bases at J; junction bases unmatched: 2. The CDR3 DNA sequence: TGCGCCAGCAGCCCTCAGGGGGCTAACTATGGCTACACCTTC. Translation: CASSPQGANYGYTF.

The V and J genes are TRBV10-2 and TRBJ1-4, with TRBD1 identical over 9 bases. The CDR3 length is 15 residues. CDR1 is WSHSY, CDR2 SAAADI, per germline. V was pared by 8 bases and J by 5 bases, with 9 bases of the junction left unmatched. In DNA form, the CDR3 reads TGCGCCAGCCTTGCGACAGGGGGGGCAAATGAAAAACTGTTTTTT. It encodes CASLATGGANEKLFF.

The chain couples TRBV20-1 to TRBJ2-5, with 8 bases aligning to TRBD1. Germline V CDR1 and CDR2: DFQATT, SNEGSKA (reference sequence). The V and J ends lost 3 bases and 2 bases, in that order; junction bases with no gene match: 8. The CDR3 sequence is 15 residues long. The DNA for the CDR3 is TGCAGTGCTAGTAAATTAACAGGGGGACAAGAGACCCAGTACTTC. Translation gives CSASKLTGGQETQYF.

The J gene is TRBJ1-2, the V gene TRBV19; a possible D gene is TRBD1 (6 bases). Germline V gene lookup returns CDR1 LNHDA and CDR2 SQIVND (reference sequence). There are 14 residues in the CDR3. V lost 4 bases, J lost 4 bases, and 13 bases lay in between. CDR3 DNA: TGTGCCAGTAGTAGACACAGGGAAAGCTATGGCTACACCTTC. Translated, it gives CASSRHRESYGYTF.

The chain couples TRBV24-1 to TRBJ1-2, with 8 bases that match TRBD1. This CDR3 has 15 amino acids. In germline, CDR1 is KGHDR, CDR2 SFDVKD. V shed 3 bases and J 5 bases; nucleotides not matched to a gene: 7. CDR3 amino acids: CATSDRQGLRYGYTF. The CDR3 bases are TGTGCCACCAGTGATCGACAGGGGTTGAGGTATGGCTACACCTTC.

V gene TRBV5-6 combines with J gene TRBJ1-5, with 7 bases fitting TRBD1. J gave up 3 bases and V 3 bases, and 6 bases lay outside the gene matches. The CDR3 loop spans 15 amino acids. Germline CDR1 is SGHDT and CDR2 is YYEEEE. CDR3 amino acids: CASSWGQSYNQPQHF. The CDR3 region has the DNA TGTGCCAGCAGCTGGGGACAGAGCTACAATCAGCCCCAGCATTTT.

This chain connects TRBV19 to TRBJ1-2, with 8 bases lining up with TRBD1. J was trimmed by 4 bases and V by 6 bases; bases with no gene match: 13. The CDR3 is made up of 16 amino acids. Germline-derived CDR1 and CDR2 are LNHDA and SQIVND (reference sequence). The CDR3 here is CASRRPVGQVGYGYTF. CDR3 nucleotide sequence: TGTGCCAGTAGACGACCGGTGGGACAGGTCGGCTATGGCTACACCTTC.

V gene TRBV28 combines with J gene TRBJ2-5; 8 bases align to TRBD1. V shed 3 bases, J shed 2 bases, and the junction held 2 bases outside the gene matches. Germline V gene sequence: CDR1 MDHEN, CDR2 SYDVKM. This CDR3 is 14 amino acids long. CDR3 bases: TGTGCCAGCAGTTTGGGGACAGGACAAGAGACCCAGTACTTC. Protein sequence: CASSLGTGQETQYF.